The rows below give T cell receptor beta chains drawn from one sample of a study of siplizumab effects on memory and regulatory T cells. Sequencing was performed with immunoSEQ multiplex PCR; in TCRdb, only in-frame clones are kept and a portion is missing. The sample carries over 95,000 clones, roughly 93% recorded once. The material sequenced was non-Treg CD4+ T cells sorted from blood. Receptor source: a human donor in good health. Each CDR3 is given with its conserved first and last residue. Clone size, where shown, is once, few, many, or a class for clones that have expanded.

v_gene	j_gene	abundance	CDR3aa
TRBV2	TRBJ1-1	once	CASRGQGVNTEAFF
TRBV4-1	TRBJ1-5	-	CASSQGQGNQPQHF
TRBV7-9	TRBJ2-3	-	CASSLLVTDTQYF
TRBV27	TRBJ2-2	-	CASSLLTSGGSRAGELFF
TRBV6-4	TRBJ2-7	-	CASSDDWVSAVYEQYF
TRBV7-9	TRBJ1-1	-	CASSLSGGDAFF
TRBV7-2	TRBJ1-1	-	CASSQHRGRNTEAFF
TRBV7-9	TRBJ1-1	-	CASSEQGNTEAFF
TRBV28	TRBJ1-2	few	CASGALYGYTF
TRBV5-1	TRBJ2-4	once	CASSTGQGNIQYF